This TCR beta chain was sequenced during a study of blood T cell repertoires in COVID-19. Study-level background: The analysed material was cDNA or gDNA that came from T cells, B-cell-depleted T cells, or PBMCs.

In its sample, this clone was seen once. TCRdb keeps only in-frame clones here, not all; method: immunoSEQ multiplex PCR. The table records some 97,000 clones, 85% of them present only once. The CDR3 is 11 amino acids. The ends were cut back, 5 bases at V and 8 bases at J, with 6 bases in the middle. In germline, CDR1 is SNHLY, CDR2 FYNNEI. The sample was peripheral blood. The clonotype originates from a man in his forties or fifties with active or convalescent COVID-19. This chain links TRBV2 with TRBJ1-4, with no clear D. Here the CDR3 reads CASSPGEKLFF. Written as DNA, the CDR3 is TGTGCCAGCAGTCCGGGAGAAAAACTGTTTTTT.